The 18 T cell receptor beta chains given below trace back to one sample, sequenced in a study of prognosis after radiotherapy for stage I lung cancer. Genomic DNA served as the source from which two-round multiplex PCR generated TCR beta CDR3 amplicons. Specific primers for each TRBV and TRBJ gene were what first-round PCR used. TCRdb reanalysed the multiplex PCR reads using MiXCR and keeps one entry per CDR3 protein. The sample gives roughly 17,000 distinct CDR3 sequences, 40% to 50% of which show up once; 35% to 50% is in the top ten. The material was PBMCs, obtained before or after stereotactic body radiation therapy (not recorded which). The receptors shown here come from a donor older than 45 with non-small cell lung cancer.

CDR3 coding DNA: TGTGCCTGGGTAAAGGGGTGGACATCAGGGAGGAACACTGAAGCTTTCTTT. Its protein is CAWVKGWTSGRNTEAFF. V usage is TRBV30 and J usage is TRBJ1-1; weak D call: TRBD1 (5 bases). CDR1 is GTSNPN and CDR2 is SVGIG in the germline V gene (reference sequence). This CDR3 is 17 amino acids long. Trimming left V 5 bases short and J 1 base short, with 23 bases between.

The V gene is TRBV11-3, the J gene TRBJ2-7; 7 nucleotides line up with TRBD1. The V segment lost 8 bases and the J segment 5 bases; nucleotides outside the gene matches: 3. Germline values: CDR1 SGHNT, CDR2 YENEEA. There are 11 residues in the CDR3. This chain's CDR3 is CASRDRDEQYF. CDR3 in DNA: TGTGCCAGCCGCGACAGGGACGAGCAGTACTTC.

As concerns this clonotype: One base separates it from a far larger clone, so it is likely a read error. V usage is TRBV6-5 and J usage is TRBJ1-5; no firm D call. The length of the CDR3 is 12 residues. Germline lookup yields CDR1 MNHEY and CDR2 SVGAGI. CDR3 in amino acids: CASTAENHPQHF. The CDR3 nucleotides are TGTGCCAGCACGGCAGAGAATCATCCCCAGCATTTT.

The CDR3 DNA sequence: TGTGCCAGCAGTTTCAGGTCGGCGAGCTCCTACAATGAGCAGTTCTTC. It is translated as CASSFRSASSYNEQFF. The chain has TRBV11-1 and TRBJ2-1; D gene unclear. CDR3 length: 16 residues. V was clipped by 6 bases and J by 0 bases, with 15 bases between them. Germline assignment: CDR1 SGHAT and CDR2 FQDESV (reference sequence). Based on the CDR3 plus reference TRBV11-1 and TRBJ2-1, the full variable domain is EAEVAQSPRYKITEKSQAVAFWCDPISGHATLYWYRQILGQGPELLVQFQDESVVDDSQLPKDRFSAERLKGVDSTLKIQPAELGDSAMYLCASSFRSASSYNEQFFGPGTRLTVL.

This sequence joins TRBV19 and TRBJ2-7, with 8 bases aligning to TRBD2. Germline V gene sequence: CDR1 LNHDA, CDR2 SQIVND (reference sequence). This CDR3 has 18 residues. V was clipped by 0 bases and J by 0 bases; unmatched bases: 10. The CDR3, as DNA: TGTGCCAGTAGTATAGACCCACCCGGGAGGGCCTCCTCCTACGAGCAGTACTTC. Protein sequence: CASSIDPPGRASSYEQYF. Drawing the rest from reference TRBV19 and TRBJ2-7, the complete variable domain is DGGITQSPKYLFRKEGQNVTLSCEQNLNHDAMYWYRQDPGQGLRLIYYSQIVNDFQKGDIAEGYSVSREKKESFPLTVTSAQKNPTAFYLCASSIDPPGRASSYEQYFGPGTRLTVT.

The rearrangement uses TRBV7-9 and TRBJ2-2, with no clear D. The CDR3 spans 15 residues. The V gene's germline CDR1 is SEHNR and CDR2 FQNEAQ (reference sequence). Trimming left V 2 bases short and J 4 bases short, with 11 bases between. The CDR3 DNA is TGTGCCAGCAGCTTACGCCAGGCTGGCACCGGGGAGCTGTTTTTT. Translating gives CASSLRQAGTGELFF.

As concerns this clonotype: A much larger clone differs from this one at a single base, so this may be a read error. The V call is TRBV5-1, the J call TRBJ2-5; the D gene is possibly TRBD1 (5 bases). Germline V gene sequence: CDR1 SGHRS, CDR2 YFSETQ. CDR3 size: 14 residues. The CDR3 DNA reads as TGCGCCAGCAACTTGGGGCAGACCCAAGAGACCCAGTACTTC. It encodes CASNLGQTQETQYF.

V gene TRBV7-9 combines with J gene TRBJ1-3, with no clear D. Germline V gene data show CDR1 as SEHNR and CDR2 as FQNEAQ (reference sequence). Trimming left V 10 bases short and J 8 bases short, with 12 bases between. This CDR3 is built from 11 residues. The CDR3 region has the DNA TGTGCCACCGTCCATTGGGACACCATATATTTT. Protein: CATVHWDTIYF. Full variable domain (remainder filled in from reference TRBV7-9 and TRBJ1-3): DTGVSQNPRHKITKRGQNVTFRCDPISEHNRLYWYRQTLGQGPEFLTYFQNEAQLEKSRLLSDRFSAERPKGSFSTLEIQRTEQGDSAMYLCATVHWDTIYFGEGSWLTVV.

This clonotype was counted ten times or more. This chain joins TRBV18 and TRBJ2-7, with 8 nucleotides matching TRBD2. In germline, CDR1 is KGHSH, CDR2 LQKENI. CDR3 size: 12 residues. V lost 2 bases, J lost 7 bases, and 1 base stayed unmatched. CDR3 sequence reads: CASSPGTSEQYF. CDR3 bases: TGTGCCAGCTCACCAGGGACTAGTGAGCAGTACTTC.

For the CDR3, the DNA is TGCGCCAGCAGCAGGGACAGGGTAGGCTACACCTTC. Protein: CASSRDRVGYTF. The chain employs TRBV5-1 and TRBJ1-2, with 9 nucleotides matching TRBD1. With V trimmed by 4 bases and J by 8 bases, 3 bases remained unmatched. CDR1 and CDR2 (germline): SGHRS, YFSETQ. This CDR3 is 12 amino acids long.

This clonotype was observed many times. V is TRBV6-1 and J is TRBJ2-3; 9 bases are shared with TRBD1. Germline CDR1 reads MNHNS; CDR2 reads SASEGT. Trimming took 3 bases from V and 6 from J; bases not matched to a gene: 16. The CDR3 contains 18 residues. The CDR3 reads CASSDALGGTGFVDTQYF. The CDR3 region has the DNA TGTGCCAGCAGTGATGCGCTGGGGGGGACAGGGTTTGTGGATACGCAGTATTTT.

Many counts were recorded for this clonotype. The chain recombines TRBV20-1 with TRBJ2-1; D may be TRBD1 or TRBD2 (5 bases each). The V end was cut by 0 bases, the J end by 7 bases, with 10 bases between. Germline V gene lookup returns CDR1 DFQATT and CDR2 SNEGSKA (reference sequence). The CDR3 length is 13 residues. The CDR3 DNA is TGCAGTGCTAGAGAGGGGACGGAAAATGAGCAGTTCTTC. Its translation: CSAREGTENEQFF.

Regarding this clonotype: A read error may produce the germline difference seen at one junction end. The CDR3 nucleotides read TGTGCCAGCAGTTACGTGACAGGGGGACGGATTAACACTGGAGCTTTCTTT. Its translation is CASSYVTGGRINTGAFF. The gene calls are TRBV6-9 and TRBJ1-1; 9 positions match TRBD1. The CDR3 covers 17 residues. From germline, CDR1 is MNHGY and CDR2 SVAAGI.

This clonotype showed up many times. The gene calls are TRBV5-1 and TRBJ2-5, with 11 bases fitting TRBD1. The V segment lost 2 bases and the J segment 4 bases; nucleotides outside the gene matches: 4. This CDR3 has 15 residues. CDR1 and CDR2 from the germline V gene are SGHRS and YFSETQ. The DNA for the CDR3 is TGCGCCAGCAGCTTTGGGACAGGGGGGGCAGAGACCCAGTACTTC. Translating gives CASSFGTGGAETQYF.

In this sample, this clonotype turned up many times. V gene TRBV28 combines with J gene TRBJ1-1, with no clear D. Germline CDR1 MDHEN, CDR2 SYDVKM. V was shortened by 5 bases and J by 10 bases, with 11 bases between the two germline ends. The CDR3 totals 11 residues. CDR3 sequence: CASSTSEGAFF. CDR3 in DNA: TGTGCCAGCAGTACATCAGAGGGAGCTTTCTTT.

This rearrangement joins TRBV6-4 to TRBJ1-3, with TRBD1 matching 7 bases. Germline CDR1 MRHNA, CDR2 SNTAGT. The CDR3 totals 15 residues. Trimming removed 2 bases from V and 9 bases from J; junction bases left unmatched: 10. As DNA, the CDR3 is TGTGCCAGCAGTGACGCCGGGACAGAATACTTCACCATATATTTT. Translated: CASSDAGTEYFTIYF.

For this clonotype: Sequence at one end of the junction differs from germline and may be a read error. V usage is TRBV6-5 and J usage is TRBJ1-1, with D possibly being TRBD1 (5 bases). Germline assignment: CDR1 MNHEY and CDR2 SVGAGI. There are 14 residues in the CDR3. The CDR3 bases are TGTGCCAGCAATTACAAACAGGCAAGAGGTGATGCTTTCTTT. This sequence encodes CASNYKQARGDAFF.

For this clonotype: A read error may explain this, as a much larger clone is one base away. This chain uses TRBV29-1 with TRBJ2-3, with D possibly matching TRBD2 (7 bases). The V end was cut by 4 bases, the J end by 7 bases, with 24 bases between. The germline CDR1 and CDR2 sequences are SQVTM and ANQGSEA. The CDR3 totals 16 residues. As DNA, the CDR3 is TGCAGCGTTGGCCCACAAGGGGGGGGGAGGACACATACGCAGTATTTT. It encodes CSVGPQGGGRTHTQYF.